Sequencing of this TCR beta chain was carried out in a study of cytomegalovirus exposure and HLA in healthy donors. Study-wide findings and caveats: Across donors, most TCRs were seen rarely, yet some public ones were widespread.

As concerns this clone: What it binds is not known.

Researchers ran the PCR with 60 Vbeta and 13 Jbeta primers. Generated by immunoSEQ multiplex PCR, the TCRdb table keeps only in-frame clones and is missing some. The sample comprises about 200,000 clones, roughly 73% of which are singletons, and 2% to 2.5% rests with the top ten. Sequencing input: PBMCs. The clonotype originates from a woman in her twenties or thirties in good health and CMV-seropositive.

The CDR3 reads CASSFMRGNDEQYF. The CDR3 nucleotides read TGTGCCAGCAGCTTCATGAGGGGGAACGACGAGCAGTACTTC. The chain is built from TRBV7-2 and TRBJ2-7; weak D call: TRBD1 (6 bases). The CDR3 spans 14 residues. Germline CDR1 is SGHTA and CDR2 is FQGNSA. V was cut by 3 bases and J by 5 bases, with 14 bases left in between.